One and the same sample provided the 30 T cell receptor beta chains below, sequenced in a study of Ad26.COV2.S vaccination and SARS-CoV-2 variants. Only in-frame clones appear in the TCRdb table, and some are missing; sequencing was by immunoSEQ multiplex PCR. The sample has hundreds of thousands of clones, around 89% seen once. Treatment in this sample: roughly 20 received Ad26.COV2.S at low or high dose, single or two shots; about 5 received placebo; per-sample allocation not given. The investigators took samples on day 63 after the first vaccine or placebo injection. Sequences were derived from peripheral blood, sampled in a trial of Ad26.COV2.S vaccine versus placebo. These receptors originate from a person between 18 and 65 years old who received the Ad26.COV2.S COVID-19 vaccine or a placebo.

DNA for the CDR3: TGTGCCTGGATCGGGACAGGGGGCGGCGAGCAGTACTTC. This sequence encodes CAWIGTGGGEQYF. The rearrangement uses TRBV30 and TRBJ2-7, with TRBD1 matching 12 bases. The CDR3 runs 13 residues. V shed 4 bases, J shed 6 bases, and the junction held 4 bases outside the gene matches. Looked up from germline, CDR1 is GTSNPN and CDR2 is SVGIG (reference sequence).

The chain is built from TRBV25-1 and TRBJ2-3; TRBD1 might be the D (5 bases). The CDR3 length is 15 residues. V was pared by 4 bases and J by 6 bases, with 17 bases between. Germline assignment: CDR1 MGHDK and CDR2 SYGVNS. CDR3 in DNA: TGTGCCAGCAGTGCCCCGCAGGGCCTGGGGGATACGCAGTATTTT. Its protein is CASSAPQGLGDTQYF.

The V call is TRBV7-2, the J call TRBJ2-1, with D tentatively TRBD2 (5 bases). Trimming took 4 bases from V and 0 from J, leaving 16 bases between them. Germline assignment: CDR1 SGHTA and CDR2 FQGNSA. The CDR3 contains 17 residues. DNA for the CDR3: TGTGCCAGCAGCTCGAGTAAGGCGGGCCCCTCCTACAATGAGCAGTTCTTC. This codes for CASSSSKAGPSYNEQFF.

The chain has TRBV2 and TRBJ1-2; D might be TRBD1 (5 bases). CDR3 length: 13 amino acids. The germline V gene has CDR1 SNHLY and CDR2 FYNNEI. V was pared by 6 bases and J by 4 bases, with 12 bases between. The CDR3 DNA sequence: TGTGCCAGCAGGAAGGGGCATTTCTATGGCTACACCTTC. This encodes CASRKGHFYGYTF.

The genes are TRBV2 and TRBJ1-6; D is possibly TRBD1 (6 bases). The CDR3 consists of 14 residues. The germline V and J ends were trimmed by 3 bases and 6 bases, with 9 bases remaining between them. The V gene's germline CDR1 is SNHLY and CDR2 FYNNEI. Here the CDR3 reads CASSEMGANSPLHF. In DNA form, the CDR3 reads TGTGCCAGCAGTGAGATGGGGGCTAATTCACCCCTCCACTTT.

The gene calls are TRBV24-1 and TRBJ1-1; perhaps TRBD1 as D (5 bases). The V gene's germline CDR1 is KGHDR and CDR2 SFDVKD. The CDR3 is 15 residues long. Trimming shortened V by 6 bases and J by 3 bases, and 16 bases separated the two germline ends. As DNA, the CDR3 is TGTGCCACCAGTAAAAGGGGAGCTGGGGACACTGAAGCTTTCTTT. Translated, it gives CATSKRGAGDTEAFF.

The chain employs TRBV18 and TRBJ1-1; no firm D call. The CDR3 contains 11 residues. With 5 bases removed from V and 2 bases from J, the gap between germline ends came to 3 bases. The germline V gene has CDR1 KGHSH and CDR2 LQKENI. The CDR3 here is CASSANTEAFF. The CDR3 region has the DNA TGTGCCAGCTCAGCTAACACTGAAGCTTTCTTT.

This chain uses TRBV19 with TRBJ1-3; D gene unclear. This CDR3 has 15 amino acids. Germline loops: CDR1 LNHDA, CDR2 SQIVND (reference sequence). Deletions cut 0 bases from V and 7 bases from J, with 13 bases between. The CDR3 bases are TGTGCCAGTAGTATAGAAGGGCAGGTTTGGAACACCATATATTTT. Its protein is CASSIEGQVWNTIYF.

The genes are TRBV10-3 and TRBJ2-5; 11 nucleotides agree with TRBD2. The V segment lost 10 bases and the J segment 6 bases; nucleotides outside the gene matches: 10. CDR1 is ENHRY and CDR2 is SYGVKD in the germline V gene. The CDR3 has 14 residues. CDR3 coding DNA: TGTGCCACCGCCGAGACTAGCGGGGTTAAGACCCAGTACTTC. Translation gives CATAETSGVKTQYF.

This rearrangement joins TRBV7-6 to TRBJ2-5; 11 bases map to TRBD2. Trimming took 2 bases from V and 4 from J; bases not matched to a gene: 0. The CDR3 has 14 amino acids. CDR1 SGHVS and CDR2 FNYEAQ come from the germline V gene. The CDR3 spells CASSLLAGGETQYF. The CDR3 bases are TGTGCCAGCAGCTTACTAGCGGGGGGAGAGACCCAGTACTTC.

The chain has TRBV18 and TRBJ1-1; D is unresolved. The germline CDR1 and CDR2 sequences are KGHSH and LQKENI. This CDR3 has 12 residues. Trimming shortened V by 6 bases and J by 7 bases, and 12 bases separated the two germline ends. CDR3 DNA: TGTGCCAGCTCCCCCTCTGTGGATGAAGCTTTCTTT. It codes for CASSPSVDEAFF.

J is TRBJ2-7 and V is TRBV6-5; 8 bases align to TRBD2. Losses at the gene ends were 0 bases for V and 3 bases for J; bases not matched to a gene: 7. Germline CDR1 is MNHEY and CDR2 is SVGAGI. This CDR3 is 16 amino acids long. The DNA for the CDR3 is TGTGCCAGCAGTTACTCGATAAGCGGGAGCCTCTACGAGCAGTACTTC. Amino acid sequence: CASSYSISGSLYEQYF.

V gene TRBV2 combines with J gene TRBJ1-1; D is perhaps TRBD1 (6 bases). The V gene lost 5 bases and the J gene lost 1 base, with 8 bases spanning the gap. The V gene's germline CDR1 is SNHLY and CDR2 FYNNEI. The CDR3 is 13 amino acids. CDR3 loop: CASSKQGNTEAFF. The CDR3 bases are TGTGCCAGCAGTAAACAGGGGAACACTGAAGCTTTCTTT.

The rearrangement joins TRBV19 to TRBJ1-3; no clear D. Germline V gene data show CDR1 as LNHDA and CDR2 as SQIVND (reference sequence). Deletions cut 3 bases from V and 2 bases from J, with 8 bases between. The CDR3 runs to 14 residues. The CDR3 reads CASSIGEPGNTIYF. The CDR3 DNA reads as TGTGCCAGTAGTATCGGGGAGCCTGGAAACACCATATATTTT.

The rearrangement links TRBV6-6 to TRBJ2-7; either TRBD1 or TRBD2 may supply D (5 bases each). The germline V gene encodes CDR1 MNHNY and CDR2 SVGAGI (reference sequence). This CDR3 is 14 amino acids long. With 11 bases removed from V and 4 bases from J, the gap between germline ends came to 21 bases. CDR3 nucleotides: TGTGCCGCAAGGGGTCCAGAGGGAGAGTACGAGCAGTACTTC. It encodes CAARGPEGEYEQYF.

On this clone itself: Other DNA sequences in the same sample also yield this CDR3. The chain combines TRBV12-3 or TRBV12-4 with TRBJ1-2; D is undetermined. This CDR3 comprises 13 residues. Trimming took 1 base from V and 4 from J, leaving 7 bases between them. The CDR3 sequence is CASSLDRSYGYTF. The CDR3 DNA sequence: TGTGCCAGCAGTTTAGACAGAAGCTATGGCTACACCTTC.

V is TRBV6-6 and J is TRBJ1-2; the match to TRBD1 covers 8 bases. Trimming took 5 bases from V and 7 from J; bases not matched to a gene: 9. The CDR3 extends over 14 amino acids. Per the germline V gene, CDR1 is MNHNY and CDR2 is SVGAGI (reference sequence). The CDR3 spells CASSNWQGAAGYTF. For the CDR3, the DNA is TGTGCCAGCAGTAATTGGCAGGGGGCGGCTGGCTACACCTTC.

The V gene is TRBV27, the J gene TRBJ2-7; weak D call: TRBD1 (6 bases). The CDR3 has 16 amino acids. Germline V gene data show CDR1 as MNHEY and CDR2 as SMNVEV (reference sequence). Deletions cut 3 bases from V and 0 bases from J, with 15 bases between. CDR3 residues: CASSFAQGPSSYEQYF. For the CDR3, the DNA is TGTGCCAGCAGTTTCGCTCAGGGGCCTAGCTCCTACGAGCAGTACTTC.

The chain combines TRBV7-6 with TRBJ1-4; no clear D gene. The CDR3 loop spans 18 amino acids. Germline CDR1 is SGHVS and CDR2 is FNYEAQ. Trimming cost V 2 bases and J 0 bases, with 16 bases left between them. CDR3 DNA: TGTGCCAGCAGCTTATGGGAGGGAGTAGCCGCAACTAATGAAAAACTGTTTTTT. This sequence encodes CASSLWEGVAATNEKLFF.

J is TRBJ2-7 and V is TRBV5-1; 9 nucleotides agree with TRBD1. The CDR3 runs to 15 residues. V trimming: 3 bases; J trimming: 6 bases; junction bases outside the gene matches: 10. Germline V lookup: CDR1 SGHRS, CDR2 YFSETQ. CDR3 residues: CASSSGTGGNGEQYF. Written as DNA, the CDR3 is TGCGCCAGCAGCTCGGGTACAGGGGGCAATGGCGAGCAGTACTTC.

This chain uses TRBV14 with TRBJ1-1, with a tentative D call TRBD1 (5 bases). Germline values: CDR1 SGHDN, CDR2 FVKESK. The CDR3 has 16 residues. Trimming took off 2 bases at V and 0 bases at J, with 13 bases between the two ends. CDR3 nucleotides: TGTGCCAGCAGCCAATTCAGGGACCCCATGAACACTGAAGCTTTCTTT. Its translation is CASSQFRDPMNTEAFF.

This clone showed up just once. V is TRBV5-1 and J is TRBJ1-4; possible D gene TRBD1, 5 bases. The germline V and J ends were trimmed by 8 bases and 8 bases, with 16 bases remaining between them. CDR1 and CDR2 from the germline V gene are SGHRS and YFSETQ. The CDR3 has 13 residues. DNA for the CDR3: TGCGCCAGGGCGGGGCCAGAAGGGGAAAAACTGTTTTTT. It is translated as CARAGPEGEKLFF.

CDR3 protein: CASSLGQGASGEQFF. CDR3 in DNA: TGTGCCAGCAGCCTGGGACAGGGGGCAAGCGGTGAGCAGTTCTTC. The V call is TRBV11-2, the J call TRBJ2-1, with TRBD1 matching over 12 bases. Unmatched junction bases numbered 8, after V lost 5 bases and J lost 9 bases. CDR3 length: 15 amino acids. CDR1 and CDR2 from the germline V gene are SGHAT and FQNNGV.

The chain employs TRBV7-2 and TRBJ2-7, with D uncertain. V lost 5 bases, J lost 5 bases, and 7 bases lay in between. The CDR3 spans 11 residues. The germline CDR1 and CDR2 sequences are SGHTA and FQGNSA. CDR3 region: CASSRRDEQYF. CDR3 sequence (DNA): TGTGCCAGCAGCCGAAGGGACGAGCAGTACTTC.

The rearrangement links TRBV6-5 to TRBJ2-1, with no clear D. The CDR3 is made up of 14 amino acids. V was pared by 2 bases and J by 2 bases, with 7 bases between. In germline, CDR1 is MNHEY, CDR2 SVGAGI. CDR3 sequence: CASSYDPPYNEQFF. CDR3 nucleotides: TGTGCCAGCAGTTACGATCCGCCCTACAATGAGCAGTTCTTC.

This rearrangement joins TRBV6-2 or TRBV6-3 to TRBJ1-2; the D gene is possibly TRBD1 (5 bases). This CDR3 has 16 amino acids. Per germline, CDR1 MNHEY and CDR2 SVGEGT. Trimming took 5 bases from V and 8 from J, leaving 24 bases between them. The CDR3: CASSPQSGTYLWGYTF. In DNA, the CDR3 is TGTGCCAGCAGTCCGCAGTCCGGGACCTACCTATGGGGCTACACCTTC.

The chain employs TRBV24-1 and TRBJ2-3, with 11 bases that match TRBD2. Looked up from germline, CDR1 is KGHDR and CDR2 is SFDVKD. The CDR3 extends over 16 amino acids. J gave up 4 bases and V 4 bases, and 6 bases lay outside the gene matches. CDR3 sequence: CATSDRTSGFADTQYF. The CDR3 coding sequence is TGTGCCACCAGTGACCGGACTAGCGGGTTCGCAGATACGCAGTATTTT.

The V and J genes are TRBV11-2 and TRBJ1-6, with unresolved D. The germline V gene encodes CDR1 SGHAT and CDR2 FQNNGV. This CDR3 contains 15 residues. Trimming cost V 5 bases and J 4 bases, with 12 bases left between them. CDR3 DNA sequence: TGTGCCAGCAGCCTCCAGACGGGTTATAATTCACCCCTCCACTTT. As protein: CASSLQTGYNSPLHF.

The V gene is TRBV4-3, the J gene TRBJ2-6; D unclear. The CDR3 contains 16 residues. The ends were cut back, 0 bases at V and 1 base at J, with 7 bases in the middle. Germline CDR1 reads LGHNA; CDR2 reads YSLEER. In DNA, the CDR3 is TGCGCCAGCAGCCAAGAGTCCGATTCTGGGGCCAACGTCCTGACTTTC. Translating gives CASSQESDSGANVLTF.

This clone is a singleton in its sample. The chain combines TRBV7-2 with TRBJ2-7, with D unresolved. V dropped 1 base and J dropped 9 bases, with 7 bases sitting between them. The CDR3 has 11 residues. CDR1 and CDR2 from the germline V gene are SGHTA and FQGNSA. CDR3: CASSLGFRQYF. The CDR3 DNA is TGTGCCAGCAGCTTAGGCTTCCGGCAGTACTTC.